The 21 T cell receptor beta chains reported below all come from one sample, sequenced in a study of blood T cell repertoires in COVID-19. The repertoire was sequenced with immunoSEQ multiplex PCR; TCRdb's copy has only in-frame clones and lacks some. The data hold around 92,000 clones, with 70% to 90% observed a single time. Material: peripheral blood. The receptors stem from a woman aged 55-75 years in a cohort sampled during active or convalescent COVID-19.

This rearrangement joins TRBV4-2 to TRBJ2-1; unclear D gene. The germline gives CDR1 LGHNA, CDR2 YNFKEQ. This CDR3 contains 11 residues. Trimming took off 2 bases at V and 6 bases at J, with 2 bases between the two ends. Written as DNA, the CDR3 is TGTGCCAGCAGCCAACGCAATGAGCAGTTCTTC. This encodes CASSQRNEQFF.

The rearrangement links TRBV6-5 to TRBJ1-4; perhaps TRBD1 as D (6 bases). The CDR3 runs to 13 residues. V shed 6 bases and J shed 7 bases, with 12 bases lying between them. The germline gives CDR1 MNHEY, CDR2 SVGAGI. CDR3 nucleotide sequence: TGTGCCAGCAGACAGGGAAACGGTGAAAAACTGTTTTTT. It specifies CASRQGNGEKLFF.

The chain combines TRBV25-1 with TRBJ2-5, with a possible D match to TRBD2 (6 bases). CDR3 length: 15 residues. Germline V CDR1 and CDR2: MGHDK, SYGVNS. The V end lost 3 bases, the J end lost 4 bases, and 15 bases lay between the germline ends. CDR3 amino acids: CASSEPRGVRETQYF. CDR3 nucleotide sequence: TGTGCCAGCAGTGAGCCCCGCGGGGTGCGAGAGACCCAGTACTTC.

The rearrangement joins TRBV4-2 to TRBJ1-3, with D perhaps matching TRBD1 (5 bases). Germline V gene data show CDR1 as LGHNA and CDR2 as YNFKEQ. Trimming shortened V by 2 bases and J by 3 bases, and 14 bases separated the two germline ends. The CDR3 runs 16 residues. In DNA form, the CDR3 reads TGTGCCAGCAGCCAAATTGGGGCGGCGCATGGAAACACCATATATTTT. Encoded protein: CASSQIGAAHGNTIYF.

V and J are TRBV27 and TRBJ1-2, with TRBD1 identical over 9 bases. Trimming removed 4 bases from V and 5 bases from J; junction bases left unmatched: 11. The CDR3 is 16 amino acids. Germline V gives CDR1 MNHEY, CDR2 SMNVEV (reference sequence). CDR3 in amino acids: CASSSTGQGLLYGYTF. As DNA, the CDR3 is TGTGCCAGCAGTTCGACGGGACAGGGTTTATTGTATGGCTACACCTTC.

The gene calls are TRBV7-2 and TRBJ1-2; no definite D call. Trimming pared 3 bases from V and 4 bases from J, leaving 9 bases between. In germline, CDR1 is SGHTA, CDR2 FQGNSA. The CDR3 spans 13 residues. The DNA of the CDR3 is TGTGCCAGCAGCTTCTCGGGAATCTATGGCTACACCTTC. Amino acids: CASSFSGIYGYTF.

The chain carries TRBV6-1 and TRBJ2-7, with 8 bases aligning to TRBD1. CDR1 and CDR2 from the germline V gene are MNHNS and SASEGT. This CDR3 spans 14 amino acids. V trimming: 3 bases; J trimming: 3 bases; junction bases outside the gene matches: 4. CDR3 bases: TGTGCCAGCAGTGACCCGGGACAGGACTACGAGCAGTACTTC. Residues: CASSDPGQDYEQYF.

The V call is TRBV6-6, the J call TRBJ2-7, with 10 bases matching TRBD2. This CDR3 is built from 14 residues. The junction had 5 bases not matched to a gene; V was cut back by 5 bases and J by 4 bases. Germline CDR1 MNHNY, CDR2 SVGAGI (reference sequence). The CDR3 is CASSQREGPYEQYF. In nucleotides, the CDR3 is TGTGCCAGCAGTCAGCGGGAGGGCCCGTACGAGCAGTACTTC.

The J gene is TRBJ2-4, the V gene TRBV19, with D perhaps matching TRBD2 (6 bases). The V and J ends lost 5 bases and 0 bases respectively, with 17 bases between them. Germline CDR1 is LNHDA and CDR2 is SQIVND (reference sequence). The CDR3 runs 17 residues. The CDR3 sequence is CASSLMTRSRAKNIQYF. The DNA for the CDR3 is TGTGCCAGTAGTCTCATGACTAGGTCTAGAGCCAAAAACATTCAGTACTTC.

CDR3 in DNA: TGTGCCAGCAGCTTAGAAACGGGAAGGACTGAAGCTTTCTTT. Translating it yields CASSLETGRTEAFF. The V call is TRBV7-9, the J call TRBJ1-1; D ambiguous. Deletions cut 1 base from V and 5 bases from J, with 11 bases between. The CDR3 spans 14 residues. CDR1 is SEHNR, CDR2 FQNEAQ, per germline (reference sequence).

The chain employs TRBV6-6 and TRBJ2-3, with 8 nucleotides matching TRBD1. Per the germline V gene, CDR1 is MNHNY and CDR2 is SVGAGI (reference sequence). V shed 7 bases, J shed 4 bases, and the junction held 4 bases outside the gene matches. The CDR3 is made up of 13 amino acids. Written as DNA, the CDR3 is TGTGCCAGCATCCCGACAGGGGCAGATACGCAGTATTTT. As protein: CASIPTGADTQYF.

The chain carries TRBV27 and TRBJ2-7, with TRBD1 as a possible D gene (5 bases). CDR1 is MNHEY and CDR2 is SMNVEV in the germline V gene (reference sequence). CDR3 length equals 13 residues. Between the trimmed V and J ends, which lost 2 bases and 2 bases, there was a span of 7 bases. CDR3 bases: TGTGCCAGCAGTTTAAGGGGCGCCTACGAGCAGTACTTC. Amino acid sequence: CASSLRGAYEQYF.

The genes are TRBV13 and TRBJ1-4; tentatively, D is TRBD1 (5 bases). Germline CDR1 reads PRHDT; CDR2 reads FYEKMQ (reference sequence). This CDR3 comprises 16 residues. V was pared by 4 bases and J by 8 bases, with 20 bases between. The CDR3 DNA follows: TGTGCCAGCAGCTCGGGAGATGAAGGGGCAAGGGAAAAACTGTTTTTT. This sequence encodes CASSSGDEGAREKLFF.

This chain links TRBV6-5 with TRBJ1-5; D not resolved. The CDR3 length is 15 residues. The V end lost 6 bases, the J end lost 1 base, and 13 bases lay between the germline ends. Germline CDR1 and CDR2: MNHEY and SVGAGI. The CDR3 here is CASSDRGQSNQPQHF. The CDR3, as DNA: TGTGCCAGCAGCGACCGAGGGCAGAGCAATCAGCCCCAGCATTTT.

The rearrangement joins TRBV12-3 or TRBV12-4 to TRBJ2-5, with no clear D. This CDR3 is built from 12 residues. With 4 bases removed from V and 5 bases from J, the gap between germline ends came to 8 bases. CDR3 protein: CASSSVSETQYF. The CDR3 DNA reads TGTGCCAGCAGTTCGGTTTCGGAGACCCAGTACTTC.

J is TRBJ1-1 and V is TRBV6-4, with 7 bases that match TRBD1. Trimming cost V 5 bases and J 1 base; bases outside gene matches: 22. Germline CDR1 and CDR2: MRHNA and SNTAGT. The CDR3 sequence is 20 residues long. The CDR3 protein is CASSPLRATDRYDSNTEAFF. As DNA, the CDR3 is TGTGCCAGCAGTCCATTACGAGCAACGGACAGGTATGATTCGAACACTGAAGCTTTCTTT.

The chain joins TRBV6-2 or TRBV6-3 to TRBJ1-2; no definite D call. The CDR3 loop spans 16 amino acids. Germline CDR1 reads MNHEY; CDR2 reads SVGEGT. V gave up 2 bases and J gave up 2 bases, with 15 bases separating them. The CDR3 coding sequence is TGTGCCAGCAGTTACCCTTCGGGGAGCGCGAACTATGGCTACACCTTC. Encoded protein: CASSYPSGSANYGYTF.

The chain links TRBV5-1 to TRBJ1-1, with no clear D. V lost 0 bases, J lost 4 bases, and 10 bases lay in between. Germline V gene lookup returns CDR1 SGHRS and CDR2 YFSETQ. The CDR3 contains 14 residues. The CDR3 region has the DNA TGCGCCAGCAGCTTGGCCGGGAGGGCCACTGAAGCTTTCTTT. As protein: CASSLAGRATEAFF.

The chain employs TRBV6-5 and TRBJ1-3, with 9 bases matching TRBD1. CDR3 length: 15 amino acids. V dropped 6 bases and J dropped 0; count of bases not matched to a gene: 3. Per the germline V gene, CDR1 is MNHEY and CDR2 is SVGAGI. CDR3 loop: CASSRGQGSGNTIYF. CDR3 coding DNA: TGTGCCAGCAGCAGGGGACAGGGCTCTGGAAACACCATATATTTT.

V usage is TRBV5-1 and J usage is TRBJ2-7; TRBD1 matches at 9 bases. Germline V gives CDR1 SGHRS, CDR2 YFSETQ. The CDR3 totals 14 residues. V lost 3 bases, J lost 5 bases, and 6 bases stayed unmatched. The CDR3 region has the DNA TGCGCCAGCAGCTCTCGGACAGGGGAGGACGAGCAGTACTTC. It is translated as CASSSRTGEDEQYF.

This chain links TRBV7-3 with TRBJ1-6; D is perhaps TRBD1 (5 bases). V was pared by 6 bases and J by 2 bases, with 5 bases between. This CDR3 contains 13 residues. The germline gives CDR1 SGHTA, CDR2 FQGTGA. This chain's CDR3 is CASRDTYNSPLHF. The CDR3 DNA is TGTGCCAGCAGGGACACCTATAATTCACCCCTCCACTTT.